The next 11 T cell receptor beta chains were all read from a single sample in a study of early T cells in non-severe SARS-CoV-2 infection (dated by TCRdb to the early 2020s). Libraries were built with 5' RACE. TCRdb records NextSeq 500 as the sequencer. TCRdb reprocessing: public reads trimmed at Q25 with fastp, clones called with MiXCR, in-frame beta chains kept. Entries are consolidated by CDR3 protein sequence, retaining the most common genes and DNA. The sample has over 30,000 distinct CDR3 sequences on record, around 4.1% of them singletons. Jointly, the top ten make up over 5% of the sample. The source material was whole blood. Source of these receptors: an adult who was a healthcare worker with PCR-confirmed SARS-CoV-2 infection or an uninfected control (not recorded which).

The table lists this clonotype with many counts. The chain carries TRBV6-2 or TRBV6-3 and TRBJ2-3; D gene uncertain. The CDR3 loop spans 14 amino acids. The V end lost 1 base, the J end lost 1 base, and 6 bases lay between the germline ends. The germline V gene encodes CDR1 MNHEY and CDR2 SVGEGT. DNA of the CDR3: TGTGCCAGCAGTTACTTGTTAGGCACAGATACGCAGTATTTT. Residues: CASSYLLGTDTQYF.

In its sample, this clonotype was seen many times. The CDR3: CASSVNEQFF. CDR3 coding DNA: TGTGCCAGCAGCGTCAATGAGCAGTTCTTC. The chain is built from TRBV7-9 and TRBJ2-1; D call uncertain. CDR1 and CDR2 (germline): SEHNR, FQNEAQ (reference sequence). V lost 5 bases, J lost 6 bases, and 2 bases lay in between. This CDR3 region has 10 residues.

This clonotype was counted many times. The chain joins TRBV28 to TRBJ2-4, with 10 bases that match TRBD1. The CDR3 loop spans 14 amino acids. Trimming at V came to 6 bases and at J to 3 bases, leaving 2 bases not matched to a gene. Germline V CDR1 and CDR2: MDHEN, SYDVKM. As DNA, the CDR3 is TGTGCCAGCAGGGGACAGGGGAGCAAAAACATTCAGTACTTC. It specifies CASRGQGSKNIQYF.

This clonotype appeared many times. The DNA of the CDR3 is TGTGCCAGCAGCGGGTCTAGAAGGGGGACCGGGGAGCTGTTTTTT. The encoded protein is CASSGSRRGTGELFF. V is TRBV7-2 and J is TRBJ2-2, with D possibly being TRBD1 (6 bases). The germline V gene has CDR1 SGHTA and CDR2 FQGNSA. CDR3 length equals 15 residues. V lost 5 bases, J lost 5 bases, and 15 bases lay in between.

This clonotype has at least ten counts. The chain carries TRBV5-1 and TRBJ2-7, with D maybe TRBD2 (6 bases). This CDR3 comprises 14 residues. From germline, CDR1 is SGHRS and CDR2 YFSETQ. V was pared by 4 bases and J by 2 bases, with 13 bases between. CDR3 protein: CASSLTTSTYEQYF. CDR3 DNA: TGCGCCAGCAGCCTCACGACTAGTACCTACGAGCAGTACTTC.

This clonotype was detected a few times. The rearrangement joins TRBV19 to TRBJ2-5; D unresolved. Germline V gives CDR1 LNHDA, CDR2 SQIVND (reference sequence). This CDR3 comprises 12 residues. Trimming took 10 bases from V and 0 from J, leaving 9 bases between them. This CDR3 reads CATGDYQETQYF. The CDR3 coding sequence is TGTGCCACCGGCGATTACCAAGAGACCCAGTACTTC.

By sample fraction, this clonotype is medium-sized (0.01 to 0.1%). This chain links TRBV6-5 with TRBJ2-1; tentatively, D is TRBD2 (6 bases). Germline assignment: CDR1 MNHEY and CDR2 SVGAGI. V lost 4 bases and J lost 4, with 17 bases in between. The CDR3 is made up of 16 amino acids. The DNA for the CDR3 is TGTGCCAGCAGTTCTCTTACGGGGGTCATTTACAATGAGCAGTTCTTC. Protein sequence: CASSSLTGVIYNEQFF.

This clonotype was picked up many times. The chain links TRBV28 to TRBJ2-7; 7 nucleotides line up with TRBD2. The ends lost 6 bases at V and 0 bases at J; junction bases unmatched: 8. CDR1 MDHEN and CDR2 SYDVKM come from the germline V gene. CDR3 length: 15 residues. CDR3 nucleotide sequence: TGTGCCAGCAGGACCGGGCGGGGGTTCTCCTACGAGCAGTACTTC. Its translation is CASRTGRGFSYEQYF.

This clonotype was observed a handful of times. The CDR3 region is CATSEGGTIQDTQYF. The CDR3 DNA follows: TGTGCCACCAGTGAAGGGGGGACAATCCAAGATACGCAGTATTTT. This rearrangement joins TRBV24-1 to TRBJ2-3; D possibly matches TRBD1 or TRBD2 (6 bases each). The CDR3 extends over 15 amino acids. CDR1 is KGHDR, CDR2 SFDVKD, per germline. V dropped 4 bases and J dropped 5 bases, with 15 bases sitting between them.

This clonotype was counted many times. The chain recombines TRBV2 with TRBJ2-5; 7 nucleotides match TRBD1. With 6 bases clipped from V and 2 bases from J, the junction kept 6 bases outside the gene matches. CDR1 and CDR2 (germline): SNHLY, FYNNEI. This CDR3 is 14 amino acids long. The CDR3 reads CASRHRGVQETQYF. In DNA, the CDR3 is TGTGCCAGCAGGCACAGGGGTGTACAAGAGACCCAGTACTTC.

This clonotype was observed many times. The J gene is TRBJ2-3, the V gene TRBV12-3 or TRBV12-4; 8 nucleotides align to TRBD2. The CDR3 length is 14 residues. V dropped 2 bases and J dropped 7; count of bases not matched to a gene: 5. This CDR3 is CASSLSGSGYTQYF. The CDR3 coding sequence is TGTGCCAGCAGTTTAAGCGGGAGTGGATATACGCAGTATTTT.